These 12 T cell receptor beta chains originate from one sample sequenced in a study of control samples from healthy donors and cancer patients. Only in-frame clones appear in the TCRdb table, and some are missing; sequencing was by immunoSEQ multiplex PCR. The sample has 170,000 or so clones; 91% are singletons. Sequenced sample: blood. The receptors were gathered from a woman between 40 and 50 years old in good health.

The chain is built from TRBV4-1 and TRBJ2-1, with 7 bases fitting TRBD1. Germline CDR1 MGHRA, CDR2 YSYEKL. The CDR3 loop spans 16 amino acids. V shed 2 bases, J shed 0 bases, and the junction held 4 bases outside the gene matches. CDR3 protein: CASSQQGVSSYNEQFF. The CDR3 coding sequence is TGCGCCAGCAGCCAACAGGGGGTCAGCTCCTACAATGAGCAGTTCTTC.

This clone showed up just once. V is TRBV5-1 and J is TRBJ1-6; 7 nucleotides agree with TRBD1. CDR1 and CDR2 (germline): SGHRS, YFSETQ. V lost 5 bases and J lost 9; bases outside the gene matches: 14. The CDR3 spans 16 residues. The CDR3 DNA reads as TGCGCCAGCAGACAAACCCGGGACAGCATATTTTCACCCCTCCACTTT. It yields the protein CASRQTRDSIFSPLHF.

V is TRBV6-2 or TRBV6-3 and J is TRBJ1-2; no firm D call. V was trimmed by 6 bases and J by 14 bases, leaving 16 bases between them. Germline-derived CDR1 and CDR2 are MNHEY and SVGEGT. The CDR3 contains 11 residues. The CDR3 coding sequence is TGTGCCAGCAGCCAAAACAGACTACAAACCTTC. It is translated as CASSQNRLQTF.

Only one count was recorded for this clone. The chain joins TRBV5-1 to TRBJ1-2; D is possibly TRBD1 (6 bases). This CDR3 has 14 residues. Trimming removed 7 bases from V and 7 bases from J, with 20 bases in between. Germline values: CDR1 SGHRS, CDR2 YFSETQ. CDR3 protein: CASAPEWGASGYTF. CDR3 in DNA: TGCGCCAGCGCTCCGGAGTGGGGGGCTAGTGGCTACACCTTC.

The gene calls are TRBV6-5 and TRBJ1-4; 7 nucleotides align to TRBD1. Trimming removed 6 bases from V and 6 bases from J; junction bases left unmatched: 4. The CDR3 loop spans 13 amino acids. Per the germline V gene, CDR1 is MNHEY and CDR2 is SVGAGI. In DNA form, the CDR3 reads TGTGCCAGCAGCCGGGGACAGTATGAAAAACTGTTTTTT. Its translation is CASSRGQYEKLFF.

CDR3 DNA sequence: TGCAGCGGGTTAGCGGGGGAAGAGACCCAGTACTTC. This sequence encodes CSGLAGEETQYF. The V call is TRBV29-1, the J call TRBJ2-5, with 9 bases matching TRBD2. After removal of 7 bases from V and 3 bases from J, the junction contained 3 bases not matched to a gene. The CDR3 is made up of 12 amino acids. Germline CDR1 reads SQVTM; CDR2 reads ANQGSEA.

This clone was observed a single time. The gene calls are TRBV2 and TRBJ1-5, with 7 bases aligning to TRBD1. The germline V gene encodes CDR1 SNHLY and CDR2 FYNNEI. The CDR3 loop spans 15 amino acids. The J segment lost 5 bases and the V segment lost 6 bases, leaving 10 bases of the junction unmatched. Here the CDR3 reads CASRKGGQWDQPQHF. In DNA form, the CDR3 reads TGTGCCAGCAGGAAGGGGGGACAGTGGGATCAGCCCCAGCATTTT.

This clone has only a few counts. The chain uses TRBV5-1 and TRBJ1-6; 9 bases align to TRBD1. The CDR3 consists of 14 residues. V trimming: 5 bases; J trimming: 7 bases; junction bases outside the gene matches: 4. In germline, CDR1 is SGHRS, CDR2 YFSETQ. The CDR3 sequence: CASRQGAENSPLHF. The CDR3 DNA follows: TGCGCCAGCAGACAGGGGGCCGAGAATTCACCCCTCCACTTT.

This clone was found many times. The J gene is TRBJ2-5, the V gene TRBV11-2, with D possibly matching TRBD1 (6 bases). The CDR3 runs to 17 residues. The V and J ends lost 5 bases and 0 bases respectively, with 19 bases between them. CDR1 is SGHAT, CDR2 FQNNGV, per germline. CDR3 bases: TGTGCCAGCAGCCCACAAGGGCTGGGGGCCCACCAAGAGACCCAGTACTTC. Protein sequence: CASSPQGLGAHQETQYF. Full variable domain (missing parts from reference TRBV11-2 and TRBJ2-5): EAGVAQSPRYKIIEKRQSVAFWCNPISGHATLYWYQQILGQGPKLLIQFQNNGVVDDSQLPKDRFSAERLKGVDSTLKIQPAKLEDSAVYLCASSPQGLGAHQETQYFGPGTRLLVL.

The chain is built from TRBV20-1 and TRBJ1-3; no clear D gene. The CDR3 is 13 residues long. From germline, CDR1 is DFQATT and CDR2 SNEGSKA (reference sequence). V shed 3 bases and J shed 0 bases, with 6 bases lying between them. CDR3 region: CSASPNSGNTIYF. As DNA, the CDR3 is TGCAGTGCTAGTCCCAACTCTGGAAACACCATATATTTT.

This CDR3 is CASSSQGQGNSPLHF. In nucleotides, the CDR3 is TGTGCCAGCAGCTCTCAGGGACAGGGAAATTCACCCCTCCACTTT. The chain recombines TRBV7-9 with TRBJ1-6, with 9 bases lining up with TRBD1. This CDR3 comprises 15 residues. Germline trimming cut 4 bases from V and 7 bases from J; bases unmatched to any gene: 5. CDR1 and CDR2 (germline): SEHNR, FQNEAQ (reference sequence).

This sequence joins TRBV5-1 and TRBJ2-1; TRBD1 matches 7 bases. V was pared by 0 bases and J by 6 bases, with 6 bases of the junction left unmatched. CDR1 is SGHRS, CDR2 YFSETQ, per germline. The CDR3 spans 15 residues. CDR3 in amino acids: CASSLGGTVTNEQFF. The CDR3 DNA reads as TGCGCCAGCAGCTTGGGAGGGACAGTGACCAATGAGCAGTTCTTC.